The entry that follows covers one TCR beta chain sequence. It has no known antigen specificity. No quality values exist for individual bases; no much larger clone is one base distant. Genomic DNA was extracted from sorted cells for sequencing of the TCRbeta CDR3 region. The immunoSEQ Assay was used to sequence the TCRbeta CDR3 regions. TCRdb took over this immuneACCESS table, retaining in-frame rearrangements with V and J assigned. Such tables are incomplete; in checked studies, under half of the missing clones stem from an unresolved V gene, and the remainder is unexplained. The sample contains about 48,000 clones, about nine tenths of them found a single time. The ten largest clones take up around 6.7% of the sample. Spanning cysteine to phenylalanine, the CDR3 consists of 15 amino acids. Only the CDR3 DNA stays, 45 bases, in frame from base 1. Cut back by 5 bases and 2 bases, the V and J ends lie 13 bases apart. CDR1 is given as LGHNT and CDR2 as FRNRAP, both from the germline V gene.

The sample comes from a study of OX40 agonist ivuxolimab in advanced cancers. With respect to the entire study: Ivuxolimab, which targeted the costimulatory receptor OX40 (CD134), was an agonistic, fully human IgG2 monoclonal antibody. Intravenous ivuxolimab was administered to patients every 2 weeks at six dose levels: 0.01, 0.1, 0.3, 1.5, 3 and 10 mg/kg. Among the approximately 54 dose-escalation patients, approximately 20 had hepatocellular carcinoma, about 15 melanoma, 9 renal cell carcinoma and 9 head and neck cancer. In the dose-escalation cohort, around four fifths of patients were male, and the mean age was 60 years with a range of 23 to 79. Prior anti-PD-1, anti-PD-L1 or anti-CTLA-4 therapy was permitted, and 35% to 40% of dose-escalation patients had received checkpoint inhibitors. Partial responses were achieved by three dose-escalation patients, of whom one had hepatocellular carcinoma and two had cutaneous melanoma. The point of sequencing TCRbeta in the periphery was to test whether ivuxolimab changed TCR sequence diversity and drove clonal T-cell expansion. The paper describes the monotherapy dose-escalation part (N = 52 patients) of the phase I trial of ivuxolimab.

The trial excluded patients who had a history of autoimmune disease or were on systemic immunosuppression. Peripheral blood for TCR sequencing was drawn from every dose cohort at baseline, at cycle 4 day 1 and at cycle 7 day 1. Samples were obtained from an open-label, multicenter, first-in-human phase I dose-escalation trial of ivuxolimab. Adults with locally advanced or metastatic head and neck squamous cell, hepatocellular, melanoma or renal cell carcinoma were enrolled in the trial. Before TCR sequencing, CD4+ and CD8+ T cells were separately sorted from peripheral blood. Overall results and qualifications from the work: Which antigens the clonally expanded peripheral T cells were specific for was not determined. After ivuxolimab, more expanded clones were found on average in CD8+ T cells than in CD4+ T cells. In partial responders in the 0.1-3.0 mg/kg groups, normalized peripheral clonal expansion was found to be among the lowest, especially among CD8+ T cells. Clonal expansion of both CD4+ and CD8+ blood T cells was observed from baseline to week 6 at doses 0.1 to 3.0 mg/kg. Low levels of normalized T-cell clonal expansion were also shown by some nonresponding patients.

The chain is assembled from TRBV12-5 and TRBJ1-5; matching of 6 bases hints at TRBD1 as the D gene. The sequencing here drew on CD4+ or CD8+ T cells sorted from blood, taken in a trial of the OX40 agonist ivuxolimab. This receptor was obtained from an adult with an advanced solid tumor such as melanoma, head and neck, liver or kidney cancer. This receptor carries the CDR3 CASGPGDKGNQPQHF. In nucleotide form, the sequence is TGTGCTAGTGGTCCAGGGGATAAGGGCAATCAGCCCCAGCATTTT.